These T cell receptor beta chains were read from a single sample in a study of T-cell memory formation after mild COVID-19. In TCRdb, the 5' RACE reads were re-called with MiXCR into one record per CDR3 protein. The repertoire holds around 250,000 distinct CDR3 sequences, with 15% to 20% as singletons. What was sequenced was PBMCs or a T cell subset sorted from them (not recorded which). The origin of the receptors is a man between 18 and 35 years old who had mild COVID-19 (a few samples of this study predate the infection). Cell type and time point are not known. CDR3s include the opening cysteine and the closing phenylalanine or tryptophan. D genes are given only for firm matches. For some rows the clone size is stated as once, few or many, or as a class when expanded; others skip it.

V	J	D	size	CDR3	DNA
TRBV20-1	TRBJ2-5	-	few	CSARSLSRGHQETQYF	TGCAGTGCTAGAAGCCTCTCACGGGGGCACCAAGAGACCCAGTACTTC
TRBV12-3/TRBV12-4	TRBJ2-1	TRBD2	few	CASSLQRGYNEQFF	TGTGCCAGCAGTTTACAGCGGGGTTACAATGAGCAGTTCTTC
TRBV7-9	TRBJ2-5	-	-	CASSLYSGETQYF	TGTGCCAGCAGCTTGTATAGTGGGGAGACCCAGTACTTC
TRBV15	TRBJ2-3	-	few	CATSRDKKGADTQYF	TGTGCCACCAGCAGAGATAAGAAGGGGGCAGATACGCAGTATTTT
TRBV25-1	TRBJ2-3	-	few	CASSVTGGRTDTQYF	TGTGCCAGCAGTGTTACCGGGGGAAGGACAGATACGCAGTATTTT
TRBV6-2/TRBV6-3	TRBJ1-5	TRBD1	few	CASSRRDRGPNQPQHF	TGTGCCAGCAGTCGCCGGGACAGGGGGCCAAATCAGCCCCAGCATTTT
TRBV7-8	TRBJ2-2	TRBD1	-	CASSVGQRRGTGELFF	TGTGCCAGCAGCGTGGGACAGCGCCGGGGAACCGGGGAGCTGTTTTTT
TRBV2	TRBJ2-7	-	few	CASSASEGATYEQYF	TGTGCCAGCAGCGCCTCGGAGGGGGCGACGTACGAGCAGTACTTC
TRBV6-2/TRBV6-3	TRBJ2-2	-	few	CASSLLDWELFF	TGTGCCAGCAGCCTTCTCGATTGGGAGCTGTTTTTT
TRBV28	TRBJ2-1	-	-	CASSPAGIGYNEQFF	TGTGCCAGCAGCCCGGCGGGGATAGGATACAATGAGCAGTTCTTC
TRBV12-3/TRBV12-4	TRBJ1-2	-	-	CASSLGVQSLSYGYTF	TGTGCCAGCAGTTTGGGAGTCCAGTCCCTGTCCTATGGCTACACCTTC
TRBV23-1	TRBJ2-7	-	few	CASSQSRTLKRHEQYF	TGCGCCAGCAGTCAATCGAGGACCCTAAAGCGACACGAGCAGTACTTC
TRBV7-2	TRBJ2-1	-	many	CASSLNGIPYNEQFF	TGTGCCAGCAGCTTAAATGGCATCCCCTACAATGAGCAGTTCTTC
TRBV5-1	TRBJ1-2	-	-	CASSLEPANYGYTF	TGCGCCAGCAGCTTGGAGCCAGCTAACTATGGCTACACCTTC
TRBV2	TRBJ2-3	TRBD1	-	CASAVQRGRYTDTQYF	TGTGCCAGCGCGGTCCAAAGGGGGCGATACACAGATACGCAGTATTTT
TRBV7-2	TRBJ2-6	TRBD1	-	CATTRDRGLRGANVLTF	TGTGCCACGACCCGGGACAGGGGGCTAAGAGGGGCCAACGTCCTGACTTTC
TRBV20-1	TRBJ1-2	-	-	CSARPWTNYGYTF	TGCAGTGCTAGGCCCTGGACCAACTATGGCTACACCTTC
TRBV12-3/TRBV12-4	TRBJ1-1	-	many	CASSFRENTEAFF	TGTGCCAGCAGTTTCAGGGAGAACACTGAAGCTTTCTTT
TRBV4-1	TRBJ2-1	-	few	CASSRTDSTYNEQFF	TGCGCCAGCAGCCGGACAGACTCAACCTACAATGAGCAGTTCTTC
TRBV20-1	TRBJ2-6	-	few	CSAARSGANVLTF	TGCAGTGCCGCGCGGTCTGGGGCCAACGTCCTGACTTTC
TRBV5-1	TRBJ1-1	-	few	CASSSTRGDTEAFF	TGCGCCAGCAGTTCAACTCGTGGTGACACTGAAGCTTTCTTT
TRBV5-4	TRBJ2-5	-	-	CATSWEETQYF	TGTGCCACCTCCTGGGAGGAGACCCAGTACTTC
TRBV29-1	TRBJ1-3	TRBD1	many	CSVASRGLGAGNTIYF	TGCAGCGTTGCCAGCAGGGGGCTTGGCGCTGGAAACACCATATATTTT
TRBV4-3	TRBJ1-3	-	few	CASSQDMGARGNTIYF	TGCGCCAGCAGCCAAGATATGGGGGCGCGTGGAAACACCATATATTTT
TRBV6-5	TRBJ2-3	-	-	CASSTGLGETSTDTQYF	TGTGCCAGCAGTACTGGACTGGGAGAAACCAGCACAGATACGCAGTATTTT
TRBV6-2/TRBV6-3	TRBJ2-7	-	many	CASNLDSPYEQYF	TGTGCCAGCAACTTGGACAGCCCCTACGAGCAGTACTTC
TRBV4-1	TRBJ2-1	-	few	CASSPQRSPNEQFF	TGCGCCAGCAGCCCGCAGAGGTCGCCTAATGAGCAGTTCTTC
TRBV10-3	TRBJ1-1	-	-	CAISESQGVGTEAFF	TGTGCCATCAGTGAGTCCCAGGGAGTGGGGACTGAAGCTTTCTTT
TRBV6-5	TRBJ2-2	TRBD1	few	CASSPDREHTGELFF	TGTGCCAGCAGTCCGGACAGGGAACACACCGGGGAGCTGTTTTTT
TRBV28	TRBJ1-1	TRBD1	few	CASSRQGQGVVTEAFF	TGTGCCAGCAGTAGACAAGGACAGGGGGTCGTCACTGAAGCTTTCTTT
TRBV6-1	TRBJ2-7	-	once	CASSEGVVRGYEQYF	TGTGCCAGCAGTGAAGGGGTGGTCAGGGGCTACGAGCAGTACTTC
TRBV6-2/TRBV6-3	TRBJ2-5	-	few	CASSYGGQTQYF	TGTGCCAGCAGTTACGGTGGGCAGACCCAGTACTTC
TRBV5-1	TRBJ2-5	TRBD1	-	CASSLEARGRETQYF	TGCGCCAGCAGCTTGGAAGCCAGGGGGCGTGAGACCCAGTACTTC
TRBV7-3	TRBJ1-1	-	few	CASSSAIGSEAFF	TGTGCCAGCAGCTCAGCCATAGGATCTGAAGCTTTCTTT
TRBV19	TRBJ1-1	-	few	CASGTSGNTEAFF	TGTGCCAGTGGGACCTCAGGGAACACTGAAGCTTTCTTT
TRBV6-5	TRBJ2-2	TRBD1	many	CASSYRGTGGGELFF	TGTGCCAGCAGTTACCGGGGGACAGGGGGCGGGGAGCTGTTTTTT
TRBV5-1	TRBJ1-4	-	many	CASSLGPSTNEKLFF	TGCGCCAGCAGCTTGGGGCCCTCAACTAATGAAAAACTGTTTTTT
TRBV5-1	TRBJ2-5	-	-	CASSLGPGFQETQYF	TGCGCCAGCAGCTTGGGGCCCGGTTTCCAAGAGACCCAGTACTTC
TRBV7-8	TRBJ2-5	-	-	CASSFWGQSQETQYF	TGTGCCAGCAGCTTTTGGGGACAAAGTCAAGAGACCCAGTACTTC
TRBV29-1	TRBJ2-1	TRBD1	-	CSALPTGQNGGEQFF	TGCAGCGCCCTTCCTACGGGACAGAATGGGGGTGAGCAGTTCTTC
TRBV15	TRBJ2-2	TRBD1	-	CATSRDTRGLTGELFF	TGTGCCACCAGCAGAGACACGAGGGGGCTTACCGGGGAGCTGTTTTTT
TRBV20-1	TRBJ1-2	-	-	CSAYRAGGYTF	TGCAGTGCTTACAGGGCTGGGGGCTACACCTTC
TRBV12-3/TRBV12-4	TRBJ2-2	-	few	CASPGTNTGELFF	TGTGCCAGCCCCGGGACCAACACCGGGGAGCTGTTTTTT
TRBV29-1	TRBJ1-3	-	many	CSAHYSGNTIYF	TGCAGCGCCCACTACTCTGGAAACACCATATATTTT
TRBV7-9	TRBJ1-2	-	once	CASSLLVANYGYTF	TGTGCCAGCAGCTTACTGGTGGCGAACTATGGCTACACCTTC